This T cell receptor (beta chain) is from a study of blood T cell repertoires in COVID-19. The wider study: T cells, B-cell-depleted T cells, or PBMCs provided the cDNA or gDNA that served as material.

Per the study methods: Counts of nucleated cells, estimated from reference gene primer amplification, were obtained. This table comes from immunoSEQ multiplex PCR, and its TCRdb copy is limited to in-frame clones, with some not included. The DNA was the basis for D and trimming; V, J and clone size are from that table. The sample has about 270,000 clones; about 91% are singletons. Trimming at V came to 3 bases and at J to 3 bases, leaving 3 bases not matched to a gene. The germline V gene has CDR1 SEHNR and CDR2 FQNEAQ (reference sequence). CDR3 size: 14 residues. The receptor was derived from a person aged 18 to 35 with COVID-19, enrolled during active disease. The V call is TRBV7-9, the J call TRBJ2-5; 8 bases fit TRBD2. Sequencing was carried out using peripheral blood. This CDR3 reads CASSLGREEETQYF. The CDR3 DNA follows: TGTGCCAGCAGCTTGGGGCGGGAGGAAGAGACCCAGTACTTC.